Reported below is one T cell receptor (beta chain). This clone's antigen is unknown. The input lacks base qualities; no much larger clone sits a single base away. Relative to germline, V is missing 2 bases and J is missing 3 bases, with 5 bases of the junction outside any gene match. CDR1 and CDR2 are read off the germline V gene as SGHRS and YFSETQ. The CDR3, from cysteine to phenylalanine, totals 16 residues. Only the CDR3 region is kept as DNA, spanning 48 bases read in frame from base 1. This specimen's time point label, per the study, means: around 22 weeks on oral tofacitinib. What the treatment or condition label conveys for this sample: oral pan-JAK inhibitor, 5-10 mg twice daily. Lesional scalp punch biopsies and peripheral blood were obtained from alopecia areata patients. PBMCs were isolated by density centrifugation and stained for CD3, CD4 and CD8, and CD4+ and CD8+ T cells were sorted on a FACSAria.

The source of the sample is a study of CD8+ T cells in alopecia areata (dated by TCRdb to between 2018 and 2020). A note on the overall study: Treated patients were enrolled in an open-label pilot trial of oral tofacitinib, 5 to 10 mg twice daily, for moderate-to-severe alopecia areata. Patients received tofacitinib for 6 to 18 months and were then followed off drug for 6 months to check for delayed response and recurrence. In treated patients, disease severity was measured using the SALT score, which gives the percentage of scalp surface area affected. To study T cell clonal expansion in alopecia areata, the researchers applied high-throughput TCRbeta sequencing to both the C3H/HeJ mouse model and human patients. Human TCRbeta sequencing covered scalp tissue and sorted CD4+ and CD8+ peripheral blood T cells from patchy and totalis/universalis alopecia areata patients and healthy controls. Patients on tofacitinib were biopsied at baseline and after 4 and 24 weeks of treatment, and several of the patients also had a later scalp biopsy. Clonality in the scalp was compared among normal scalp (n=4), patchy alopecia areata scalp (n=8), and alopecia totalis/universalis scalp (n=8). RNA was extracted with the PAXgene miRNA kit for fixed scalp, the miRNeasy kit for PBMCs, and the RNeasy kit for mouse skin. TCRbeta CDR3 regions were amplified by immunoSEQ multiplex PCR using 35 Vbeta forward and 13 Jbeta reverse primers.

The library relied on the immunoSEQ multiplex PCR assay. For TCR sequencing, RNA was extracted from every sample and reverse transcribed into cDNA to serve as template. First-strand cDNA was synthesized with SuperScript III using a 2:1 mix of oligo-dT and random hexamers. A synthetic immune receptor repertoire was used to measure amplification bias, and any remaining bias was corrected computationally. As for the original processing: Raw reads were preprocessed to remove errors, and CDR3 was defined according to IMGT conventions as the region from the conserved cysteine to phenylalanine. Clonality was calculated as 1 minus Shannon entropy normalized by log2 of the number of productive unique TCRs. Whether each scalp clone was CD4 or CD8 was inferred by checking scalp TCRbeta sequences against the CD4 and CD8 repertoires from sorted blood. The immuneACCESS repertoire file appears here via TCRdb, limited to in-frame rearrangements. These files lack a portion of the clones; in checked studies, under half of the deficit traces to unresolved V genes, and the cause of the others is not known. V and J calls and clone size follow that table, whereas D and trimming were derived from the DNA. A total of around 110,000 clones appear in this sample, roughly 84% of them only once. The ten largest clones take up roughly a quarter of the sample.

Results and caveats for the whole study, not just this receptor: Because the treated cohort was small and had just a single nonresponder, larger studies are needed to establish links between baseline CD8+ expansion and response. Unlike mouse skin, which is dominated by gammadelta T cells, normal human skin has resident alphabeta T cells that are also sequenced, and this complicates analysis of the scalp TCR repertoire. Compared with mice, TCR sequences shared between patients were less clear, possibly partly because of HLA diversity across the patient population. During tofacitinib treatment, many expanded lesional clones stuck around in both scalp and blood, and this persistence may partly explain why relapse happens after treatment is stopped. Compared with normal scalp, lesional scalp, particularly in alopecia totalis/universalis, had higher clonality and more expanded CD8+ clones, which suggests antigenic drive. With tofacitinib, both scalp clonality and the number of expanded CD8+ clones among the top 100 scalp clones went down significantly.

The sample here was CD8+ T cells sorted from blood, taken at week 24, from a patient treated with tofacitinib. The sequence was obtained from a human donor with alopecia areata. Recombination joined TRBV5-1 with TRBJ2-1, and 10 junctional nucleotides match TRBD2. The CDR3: CASSFRASGGYNEQFF. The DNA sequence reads TGCGCCAGCAGCTTCCGGGCTAGCGGGGGCTACAATGAGCAGTTCTTC.